These 10 T cell receptor beta chains were sequenced from one sample in a study of T cells in Graves' hyperthyroidism and ophthalmopathy. TCR beta CDR3 regions were amplified from RNA transcripts. HTBI primers were employed in a first-round RT-PCR of the TCR CDR3. TCRdb fed the multiplex PCR reads into MiXCR, producing one record per CDR3 protein. This sample has about 400,000 distinct CDR3 sequences; 13% occur once, and the top ten carry roughly 9.2%. Sequencing was carried out using blood. These receptors were collected from a woman in her late teens or twenties with Graves' hyperthyroidism.

This chain joins TRBV20-1 and TRBJ2-4; D ambiguous. V was shortened by 0 bases and J by 0 bases, with 12 bases between the two germline ends. The CDR3 contains 16 residues. Germline V gives CDR1 DFQATT, CDR2 SNEGSKA (reference sequence). Written as DNA, the CDR3 is TGCAGTGCTAGAGATTGGAGCTACCTAGCCAAAAACATTCAGTACTTC. Translation gives CSARDWSYLAKNIQYF.

This clonotype was recorded at least ten times. The chain uses TRBV13 and TRBJ2-7; D may be TRBD2 (5 bases). V was pared by 3 bases and J by 3 bases, with 21 bases between. In germline, CDR1 is PRHDT, CDR2 FYEKMQ (reference sequence). The CDR3 consists of 17 residues. The CDR3 nucleotides read TGTGCCAGCAGCTTGTCGCCAAGCCGAGGGATCCACTACGAGCAGTACTTC. Translating it yields CASSLSPSRGIHYEQYF.

Only a few counts were recorded for this clonotype. The chain couples TRBV5-1 to TRBJ2-1, with TRBD2 matching over 7 bases. CDR1 is SGHRS, CDR2 YFSETQ, per germline. CDR3 length equals 14 residues. J gave up 7 bases and V 3 bases, and 7 bases lay outside the gene matches. CDR3 protein: CASSWGGNGNEQFF. The CDR3 DNA reads TGCGCCAGCAGCTGGGGGGGAAATGGGAATGAGCAGTTCTTC.

This chain uses TRBV12-3 or TRBV12-4 with TRBJ1-3, with unresolved D. This CDR3 region has 15 residues. The germline V and J ends were trimmed by 3 bases and 7 bases, with 16 bases remaining between them. The chain's CDR3 is CASSFWVVNENTIYF. Here the CDR3 DNA reads TGTGCCAGCAGTTTCTGGGTAGTAAATGAGAACACCATATATTTT.

This clonotype was counted many times. The chain uses TRBV20-1 and TRBJ2-7; D gene uncertain. The CDR3 has 15 residues. Between the trimmed V and J ends, which lost 5 bases and 3 bases, there was a span of 20 bases. Germline CDR1 DFQATT, CDR2 SNEGSKA (reference sequence). The chain's CDR3 is CSAPDHRTTGYEQYF. CDR3 sequence (DNA): TGCAGTGCTCCCGATCACCGAACGACCGGCTACGAGCAGTACTTC.

The chain carries TRBV5-1 and TRBJ1-2; D call uncertain. This CDR3 contains 12 residues. Per the germline V gene, CDR1 is SGHRS and CDR2 is YFSETQ. V was shortened by 4 bases and J by 4 bases, with 8 bases between the two germline ends. This chain's CDR3 is CASSVRGYGYTF. CDR3 DNA sequence: TGCGCCAGCAGCGTACGGGGCTATGGCTACACCTTC.

J is TRBJ2-1 and V is TRBV27; the D is unclear. CDR1 MNHEY and CDR2 SMNVEV come from the germline V gene (reference sequence). V lost 5 bases and J 9 bases, leaving 20 bases between the germline ends. The CDR3 extends over 15 amino acids. This CDR3 is CASSPLYFKTGEQFF. The CDR3 DNA reads as TGTGCCAGCAGTCCCCTATATTTCAAGACGGGTGAGCAGTTCTTC.

This clonotype was seen a few times. Given a much more abundant clone one base away, this may be a read error. V is TRBV3-1 and J is TRBJ1-4, with D possibly being TRBD1 (5 bases). CDR1 is LGHDT and CDR2 is YNNKEL in the germline V gene (reference sequence). The V end was cut by 4 bases, the J end by 8 bases, with 11 bases between. The CDR3 totals 13 residues. CDR3 in DNA: TGTGCCAGCAGCCCCCAGGGTCAGGAAAAACTGTTTTTT. Its protein is CASSPQGQEKLFF.

This clonotype was counted many times. The J gene is TRBJ1-1, the V gene TRBV28, with no clear D. V lost 1 base and J lost 8, with 8 bases in between. Germline assignment: CDR1 MDHEN and CDR2 SYDVKM. This CDR3 contains 12 residues. CDR3 sequence (DNA): TGTGCCAGCAGTTTATCCCGCGAGGAAGCTTTCTTT. Encoded protein: CASSLSREEAFF.

This clonotype was counted ten times or more. The V call is TRBV7-2, the J call TRBJ2-3, with a tentative D call TRBD2 (6 bases). Per the germline V gene, CDR1 is SGHTA and CDR2 is FQGNSA. Deletions cut 4 bases from V and 4 bases from J, with 21 bases between. The CDR3 totals 17 residues. In nucleotides, the CDR3 is TGTGCCAGCAGCTCTGCCGGGACTCGAAGGGTGCCAGATACGCAGTATTTT. It codes for CASSSAGTRRVPDTQYF.